This is a list of T cell receptor beta chains from one sample in a study of blood T cell repertoires in COVID-19. The data were produced by immunoSEQ multiplex PCR, yet TCRdb's version contains in-frame clones alone and is incomplete. Seen here are roughly 120,000 clones, over 70% observed once, and the top ten hold approximately 2.5%. The sequencing sample was made of peripheral blood. These TCRs come from a man aged 70 or older with acute or convalescent COVID-19. CDR3s include the opening cysteine and the closing phenylalanine or tryptophan. D genes are given only for firm matches. Size is stated for part of the rows, as once, few or many counts, or as a class when the clone is expanded.

>TRBD1|TRBJ2-1|.|TRBV2
TGTGCCAGCAGCGACGGACAGGACCATGAGCAGTTCTTC
CASSDGQDHEQFF
>.|TRBJ1-2|.|TRBV7-2
TGTGCCAGCAGTCAGGGGACGGACTATGGCTACACCTTC
CASSQGTDYGYTF
>TRBD1|TRBJ2-3|.|TRBV5-6
TGTGCCAGCAGCTTGCTCAGGGGGCTCGGCACAGATACGCAGTATTTT
CASSLLRGLGTDTQYF
>TRBD1|TRBJ2-1|once|TRBV4-3
TGCGCCAGCAGCCCGACCGGGACAGGGCCCGGCAATGAGCAGTTCTTC
CASSPTGTGPGNEQFF
>.|TRBJ2-1|.|TRBV30
TGTGCCTGGAGATACAGGGAGCCCAATGAGCAGTTCTTC
CAWRYREPNEQFF
>.|TRBJ2-3|.|TRBV5-1
TGCGCCAGCAGCTTACTTGGGCAGGGGACAGATACGCAGTATTTT
CASSLLGQGTDTQYF
>.|TRBJ2-7|.|TRBV9
TGTGCCAGCAGCGTAGGTCAGGGCGAGCAGTACTTC
CASSVGQGEQYF
>.|TRBJ1-1|.|TRBV7-2
TGTGCCAGCAGCCCCTCGGAGGTGAACACTGAAGCTTTCTTT
CASSPSEVNTEAFF
>.|TRBJ2-3|.|TRBV4-3
TGCGCCAGCAGCCTCCGGGGGGCCGGTACAGATACGCAGTATTTT
CASSLRGAGTDTQYF
>TRBD2|TRBJ2-5|.|TRBV5-1
TGCGCCAGCAGCTTGGCGGCACTAGCGGGGGAAGAGACCCAGTACTTC
CASSLAALAGEETQYF
>TRBD2|TRBJ2-3|.|TRBV5-1
TGCGCCAGCAGCCCGCCTCTAGCGGGGGGAAGTACGCAGTATTTT
CASSPPLAGGSTQYF